One and the same sample provided the 8 T cell receptor beta chains below, sequenced in a study of regulatory T cells in long-lasting Graves disease. Construction of the TCR beta libraries employed iRepertoire HTBI primers in conjunction with Arm-PCR of CDR3 regions. TCRdb used MiXCR to reprocess the multiplex PCR reads, holding one entry per CDR3 protein. Altogether about 470,000 distinct CDR3 sequences are present, more than 20% being singletons, with the ten largest covering 7.8%. Time point defined: persistent/refractory GD, antithyroid drugs over 5 years with positive TRAb. Researchers made the TCR library from RNA that was extracted from PBMCs. The sequences come from peripheral blood mononuclear cells (PBMCs), collected when the disease was refractory, from a patient treated with antithyroid drugs. The receptor set was obtained from a female donor with Graves disease.

This clonotype was counted between two and nine times. The chain uses TRBV13 and TRBJ1-2, with D unclear. CDR3 length: 18 residues. CDR1 PRHDT and CDR2 FYEKMQ come from the germline V gene (reference sequence). Trimming left V 0 bases short and J 0 bases short, with 17 bases between. CDR3: CASSLGHEIRPPNYGYTF. The CDR3 DNA reads TGTGCCAGCAGCTTAGGCCATGAGATTCGGCCACCTAACTATGGCTACACCTTC. The full variable domain, its missing parts supplied by reference TRBV13 and TRBJ1-2, is AAGVIQSPRHLIKEKRETATLKCYPIPRHDTVYWYQQGPGQDPQFLISFYEKMQSDKGSIPDRFSAQQFSDYHSELNMSSLELGDSALYFCASSLGHEIRPPNYGYTFGSGTRLTVV.

This clonotype has at least ten counts. The chain is built from TRBV28 and TRBJ2-7, with 9 positions matching TRBD2. CDR3 length: 16 residues. Germline CDR1 and CDR2: MDHEN and SYDVKM. The trim removed 2 bases at V and 3 bases at J, leaving 8 bases unmatched. Here the CDR3 DNA reads TGTGCCAGCAGTTTAAACTCACTAGCGGGCCTCTACGAGCAGTACTTC. Its protein product is CASSLNSLAGLYEQYF.

The genes are TRBV5-4 and TRBJ2-7; perhaps TRBD1 as D (6 bases). V was cut by 4 bases and J by 3 bases, with 20 bases left in between. Germline CDR1 and CDR2: SGHNT and YYREEE (reference sequence). The CDR3 consists of 16 residues. CDR3: CASSQGGGREGYEQYF. The CDR3 DNA follows: TGTGCCAGCAGCCAAGGTGGGGGCAGGGAAGGCTACGAGCAGTACTTC.

There are many counts of this clonotype. The germline gene is not matched at one end of the junction; a read error may be the cause. The chain carries TRBV7-7 and TRBJ2-7; D may be TRBD2 (6 bases). The CDR3 is made up of 15 amino acids. CDR1 SSHAT and CDR2 FNYEAQ come from the germline V gene (reference sequence). The chain's CDR3 is CASSLGDGGGYEQYF. The CDR3 nucleotides are TGTGCTAGCAGCTTAGGCGACGGGGGTGGGTACGAGCAGTACTTC. The full variable domain, with the rest looked up from reference TRBV7-7 and TRBJ2-7, is GAGVSQSPRYKVTKRGQDVTLRCDPISSHATLYWYQQALGQGPEFLTYFNYEAQPDKSGLPSDRFSAERPEGSISTLTIQRTEQRDSAMYRCASSLGDGGGYEQYFGPGTRLTVT.

In this sample, this clonotype turned up many times. The rearrangement joins TRBV5-1 to TRBJ1-4, with 8 bases aligning to TRBD1. The CDR3 length is 19 residues. Germline V lookup: CDR1 SGHRS, CDR2 YFSETQ. V shed 1 base, J shed 7 bases, and the junction held 18 bases outside the gene matches. The CDR3 reads CASSLRRLTRGRGGEKLFF. DNA of the CDR3: TGCGCCAGCAGCTTGCGACGTCTGACCAGGGGGCGCGGTGGTGAAAAACTGTTTTTT.

This clonotype was counted only a few times. V gene TRBV7-2 combines with J gene TRBJ1-2, with a possible D match to TRBD1 (5 bases). Germline V gene data show CDR1 as SGHTA and CDR2 as FQGNSA. Trimming removed 3 bases at V and 4 bases at J, with 6 bases between. There are 12 residues in the CDR3. The CDR3 coding sequence is TGTGCCAGCAGCTTCCAGGGCTATGGCTACACCTTC. Translated, it gives CASSFQGYGYTF.

This clonotype was observed at least ten times. The chain joins TRBV6-1 to TRBJ2-7, with D tentatively TRBD2 (6 bases). The germline V gene encodes CDR1 MNHNS and CDR2 SASEGT. CDR3 size: 13 residues. V was pared by 6 bases and J by 2 bases, with 11 bases between. The CDR3, as DNA: TGTGCCAGCAGGGGGGGTGGGCCCTACGAGCAGTACTTC. Translation: CASRGGGPYEQYF.

This clonotype was counted at least ten times. The chain is built from TRBV6-1 and TRBJ1-5; D remains unclear. The germline V gene encodes CDR1 MNHNS and CDR2 SASEGT. The CDR3 spans 15 residues. V gave up 6 bases and J gave up 0 bases, with 12 bases separating them. The chain's CDR3 is CASRNTQSSNQPQHF. The CDR3 DNA sequence: TGTGCCAGCAGGAACACGCAAAGTAGCAATCAGCCCCAGCATTTT.